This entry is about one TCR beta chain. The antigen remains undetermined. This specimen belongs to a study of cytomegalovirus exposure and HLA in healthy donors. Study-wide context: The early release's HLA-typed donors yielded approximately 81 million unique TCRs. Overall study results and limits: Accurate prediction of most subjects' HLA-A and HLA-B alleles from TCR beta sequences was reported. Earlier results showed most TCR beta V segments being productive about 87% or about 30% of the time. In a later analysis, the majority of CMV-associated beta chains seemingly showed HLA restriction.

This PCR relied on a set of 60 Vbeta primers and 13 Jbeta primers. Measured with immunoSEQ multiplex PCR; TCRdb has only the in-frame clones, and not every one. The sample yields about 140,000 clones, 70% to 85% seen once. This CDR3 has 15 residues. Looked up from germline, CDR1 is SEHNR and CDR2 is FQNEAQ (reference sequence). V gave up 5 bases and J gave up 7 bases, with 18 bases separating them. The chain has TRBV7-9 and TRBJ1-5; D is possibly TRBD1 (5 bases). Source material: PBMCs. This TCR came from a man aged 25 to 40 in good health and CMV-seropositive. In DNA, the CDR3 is TGTGCCAGCAGCGCCGGAGGGCAGGGTAGGCAGCCCCAGCATTTT. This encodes CASSAGGQGRQPQHF.